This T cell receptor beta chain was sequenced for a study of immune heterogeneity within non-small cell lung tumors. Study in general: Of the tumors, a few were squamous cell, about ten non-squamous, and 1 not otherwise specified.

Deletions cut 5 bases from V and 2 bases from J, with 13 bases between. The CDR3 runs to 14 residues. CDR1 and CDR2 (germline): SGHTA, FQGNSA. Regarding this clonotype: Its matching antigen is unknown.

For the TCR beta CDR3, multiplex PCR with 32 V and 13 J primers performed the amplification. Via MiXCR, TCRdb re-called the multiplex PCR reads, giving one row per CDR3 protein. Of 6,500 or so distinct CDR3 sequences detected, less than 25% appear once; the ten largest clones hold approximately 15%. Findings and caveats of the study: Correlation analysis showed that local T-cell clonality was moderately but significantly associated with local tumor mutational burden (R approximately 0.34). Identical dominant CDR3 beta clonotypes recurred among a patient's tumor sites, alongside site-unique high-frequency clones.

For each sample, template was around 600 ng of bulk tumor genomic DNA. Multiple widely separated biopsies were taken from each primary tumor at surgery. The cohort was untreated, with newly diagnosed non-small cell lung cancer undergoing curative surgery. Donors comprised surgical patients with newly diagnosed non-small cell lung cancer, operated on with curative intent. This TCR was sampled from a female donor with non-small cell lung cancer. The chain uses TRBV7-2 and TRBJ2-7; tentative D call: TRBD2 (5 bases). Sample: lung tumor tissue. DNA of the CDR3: TGTGCCAGCAGCCCGGACTTTTCTCCCTACGAGCAGTACTTC. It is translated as CASSPDFSPYEQYF.